The clone carrying this TCR beta chain came up a few times. The 5'RACE method, run with constant-segment primers, produced TCR alpha and TCR beta cDNA libraries (carrying sample barcodes and UMIs). A single record per CDR3 protein comes from TCRdb applying MiXCR to the 5' RACE reads. The table has roughly 130,000 distinct CDR3 sequences, around 6.3% seen once. These data are taken from a study of T-cell memory formation after mild COVID-19. CDR1 SGHTA and CDR2 FQGNSA come from the germline V gene. This CDR3 is 14 amino acids long. Trimming pared 6 bases from V and 2 bases from J, leaving 11 bases between.

This chain uses TRBV7-2 with TRBJ1-5; D not certain. The sequence was collected from an adult woman who had mild COVID-19 (a few samples of this study predate the infection). Cell type and time point are not known. Material: PBMCs or a T cell subset sorted from them (not recorded which). DNA for the CDR3: TGTGCCAGCAGGTCCGGAGAGGGCAATCAGCCCCAGCATTTT. Its translation: CASRSGEGNQPQHF.